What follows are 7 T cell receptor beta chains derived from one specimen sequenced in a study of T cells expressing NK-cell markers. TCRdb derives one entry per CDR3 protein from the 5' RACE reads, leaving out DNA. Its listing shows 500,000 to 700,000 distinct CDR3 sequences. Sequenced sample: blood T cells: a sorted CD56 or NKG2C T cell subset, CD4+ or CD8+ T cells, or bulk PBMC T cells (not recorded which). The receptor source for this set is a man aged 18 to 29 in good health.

CDR3 region: CASRRAGRTGELFF. V usage is TRBV12-3 or TRBV12-4 and J usage is TRBJ2-2; checking the TCRdb D call of TRBD2 is not possible without DNA. This CDR3 has 14 residues.

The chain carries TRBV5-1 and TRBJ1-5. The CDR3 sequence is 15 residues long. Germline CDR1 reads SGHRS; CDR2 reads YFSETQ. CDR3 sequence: CASSLDIGVDQPQHF.

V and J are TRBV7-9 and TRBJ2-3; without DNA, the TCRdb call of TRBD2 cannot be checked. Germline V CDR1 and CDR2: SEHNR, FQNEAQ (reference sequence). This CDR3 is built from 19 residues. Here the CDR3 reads CASISRTVDSGGGVDTQYF. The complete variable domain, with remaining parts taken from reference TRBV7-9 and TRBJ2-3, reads DTGVSQNPRHKITKRGQNVTFRCDPISEHNRLYWYRQTLGQGPEFLTYFQNEAQLEKSRLLSDRFSAERPKGSFSTLEIQRTEQGDSAMYLCASISRTVDSGGGVDTQYFGPGTRLTVL.

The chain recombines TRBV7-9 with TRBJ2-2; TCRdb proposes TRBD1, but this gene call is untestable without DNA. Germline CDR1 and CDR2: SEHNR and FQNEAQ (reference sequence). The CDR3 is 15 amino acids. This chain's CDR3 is CASSSRQENTGELFF.

CDR3 region: CASSFASGSYEQFF. J is TRBJ2-1 and V is TRBV12-3 or TRBV12-4; lacking DNA, the TRBD2 call made by TCRdb goes unchecked. The CDR3 is 14 residues long.

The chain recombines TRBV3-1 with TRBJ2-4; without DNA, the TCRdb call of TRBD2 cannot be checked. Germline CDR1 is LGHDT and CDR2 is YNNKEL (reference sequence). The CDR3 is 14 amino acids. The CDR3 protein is CASSQDPLSPIQYF.

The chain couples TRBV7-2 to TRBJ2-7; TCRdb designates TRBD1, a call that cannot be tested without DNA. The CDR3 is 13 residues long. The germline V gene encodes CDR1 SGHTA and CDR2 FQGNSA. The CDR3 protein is CASSPGGLVEQYF.